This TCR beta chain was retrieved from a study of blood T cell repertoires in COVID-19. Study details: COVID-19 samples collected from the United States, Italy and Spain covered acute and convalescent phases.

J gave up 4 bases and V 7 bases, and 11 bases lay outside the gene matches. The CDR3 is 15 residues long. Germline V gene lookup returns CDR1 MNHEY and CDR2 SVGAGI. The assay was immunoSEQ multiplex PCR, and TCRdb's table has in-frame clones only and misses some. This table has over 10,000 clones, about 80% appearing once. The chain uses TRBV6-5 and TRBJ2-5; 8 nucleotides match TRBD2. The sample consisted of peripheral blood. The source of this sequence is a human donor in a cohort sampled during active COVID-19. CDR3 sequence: CASIFSVTSGETQYF. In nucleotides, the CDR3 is TGTGCCAGCATTTTTTCCGTTACTAGCGGAGAGACCCAGTACTTC.